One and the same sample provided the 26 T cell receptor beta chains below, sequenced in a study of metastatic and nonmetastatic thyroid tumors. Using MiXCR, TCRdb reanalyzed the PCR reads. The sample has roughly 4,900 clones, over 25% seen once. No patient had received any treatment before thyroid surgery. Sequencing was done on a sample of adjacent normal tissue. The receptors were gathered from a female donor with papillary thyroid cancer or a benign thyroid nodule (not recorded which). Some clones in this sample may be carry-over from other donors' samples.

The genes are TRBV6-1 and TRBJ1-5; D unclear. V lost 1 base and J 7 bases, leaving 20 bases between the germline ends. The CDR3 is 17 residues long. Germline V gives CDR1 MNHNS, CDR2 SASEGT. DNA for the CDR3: TGTGCCAGCAGTGAAGGTGTGGGGAGCGGTTCTAGACAGCCCCAGCATTTT. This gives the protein CASSEGVGSGSRQPQHF.

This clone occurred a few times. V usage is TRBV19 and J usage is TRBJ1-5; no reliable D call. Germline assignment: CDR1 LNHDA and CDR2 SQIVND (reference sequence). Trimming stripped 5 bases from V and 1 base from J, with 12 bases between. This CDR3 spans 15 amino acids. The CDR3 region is CASSHPRRSNQPQHF. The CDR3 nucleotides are TGTGCCAGTAGTCACCCGAGGAGGAGCAATCAGCCCCAGCATTTT.

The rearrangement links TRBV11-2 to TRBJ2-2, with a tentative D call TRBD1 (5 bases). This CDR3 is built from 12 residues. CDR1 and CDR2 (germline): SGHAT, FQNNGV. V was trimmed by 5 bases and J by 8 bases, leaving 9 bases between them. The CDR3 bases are TGTGCCAGCAGCCAGGGTCCTGGGGAGCTGTTTTTT. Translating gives CASSQGPGELFF.

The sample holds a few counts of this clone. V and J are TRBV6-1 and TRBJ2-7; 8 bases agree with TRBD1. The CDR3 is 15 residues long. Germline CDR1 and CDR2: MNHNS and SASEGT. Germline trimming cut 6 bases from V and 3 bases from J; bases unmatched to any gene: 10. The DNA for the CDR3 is TGTGCCAGCAGCTTCTTGGACAGGGTTAACTACGAGCAGTACTTC. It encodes CASSFLDRVNYEQYF.

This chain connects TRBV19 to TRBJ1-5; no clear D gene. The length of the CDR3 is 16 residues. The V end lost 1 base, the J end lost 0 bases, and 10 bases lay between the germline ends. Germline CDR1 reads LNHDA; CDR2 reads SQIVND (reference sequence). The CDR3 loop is CASSIGSAYSNQPQHF. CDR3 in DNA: TGTGCCAGTAGTATAGGTTCAGCTTATAGCAATCAGCCCCAGCATTTT.

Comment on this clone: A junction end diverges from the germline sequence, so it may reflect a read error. The CDR3 loop reads CATLTSGNHERYF. The CDR3 nucleotides are TGTGCCACCCTGACTAGCGGGAACCACGAGCGGTACTTC. The chain recombines TRBV6-1 with TRBJ2-7; TRBD2 matches at 11 bases. This CDR3 spans 13 amino acids. Germline V gives CDR1 MNHNS, CDR2 SASEGT.

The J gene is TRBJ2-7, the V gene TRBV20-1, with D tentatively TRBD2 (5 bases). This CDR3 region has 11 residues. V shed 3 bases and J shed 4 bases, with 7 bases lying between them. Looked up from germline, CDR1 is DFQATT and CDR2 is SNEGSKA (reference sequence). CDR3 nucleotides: TGCAGTGCTAGCGGGATTTACGAGCAGTACTTC. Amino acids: CSASGIYEQYF.

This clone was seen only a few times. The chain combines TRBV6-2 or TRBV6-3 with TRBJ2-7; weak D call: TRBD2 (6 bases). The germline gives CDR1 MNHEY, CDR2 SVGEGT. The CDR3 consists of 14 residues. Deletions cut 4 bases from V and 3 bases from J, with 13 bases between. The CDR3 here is CASSSWDSLYEQYV. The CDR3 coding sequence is TGTGCCAGCAGTTCGTGGGACTCTCTCTACGAGCAGTACGTC.

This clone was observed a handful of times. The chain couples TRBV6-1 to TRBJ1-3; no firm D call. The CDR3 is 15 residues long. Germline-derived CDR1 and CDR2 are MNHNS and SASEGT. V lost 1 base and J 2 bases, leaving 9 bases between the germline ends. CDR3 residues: CASSEGGGTGNTIYF. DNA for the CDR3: TGTGCCAGCAGTGAAGGGGGAGGAACTGGAAACACCATATATTTT.

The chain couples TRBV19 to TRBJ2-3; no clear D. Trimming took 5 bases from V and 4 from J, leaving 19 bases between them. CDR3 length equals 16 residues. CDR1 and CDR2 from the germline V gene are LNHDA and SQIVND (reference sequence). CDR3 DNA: TGTGCCAGTAGTCATCACGTGAGTGGTCCCCCAGATACGCAGTATTTT. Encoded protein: CASSHHVSGPPDTQYF.

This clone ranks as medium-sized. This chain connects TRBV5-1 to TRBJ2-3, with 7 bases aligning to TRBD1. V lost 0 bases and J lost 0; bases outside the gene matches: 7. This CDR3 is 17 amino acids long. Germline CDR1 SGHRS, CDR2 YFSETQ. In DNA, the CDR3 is TGCGCCAGCAGCTTGGTACCGGGGACAGCTAGCACAGATACGCAGTATTTT. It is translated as CASSLVPGTASTDTQYF.

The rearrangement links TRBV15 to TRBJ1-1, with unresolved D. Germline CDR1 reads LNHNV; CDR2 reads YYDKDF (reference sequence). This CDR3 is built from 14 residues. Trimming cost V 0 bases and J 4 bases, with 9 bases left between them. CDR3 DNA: TGTGCCACCAGCAGAGATTCGGCAGGCACTGAAGCTTTCTTT. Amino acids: CATSRDSAGTEAFF. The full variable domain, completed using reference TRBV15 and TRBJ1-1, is DAMVIQNPRYQVTQFGKPVTLSCSQTLNHNVMYWYQQKSSQAPKLLFHYYDKDFNNEADTPDNFQSRRPNTSFCFLDIRSPGLGDTAMYLCATSRDSAGTEAFFGQGTRLTVV.

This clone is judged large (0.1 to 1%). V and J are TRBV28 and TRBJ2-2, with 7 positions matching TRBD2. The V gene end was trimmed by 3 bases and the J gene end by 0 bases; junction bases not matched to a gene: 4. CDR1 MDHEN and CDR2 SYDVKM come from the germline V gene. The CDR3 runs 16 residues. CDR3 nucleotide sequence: TGTGCCAGCAGTTTTCGGGAGGTGACGAACACCGGGGAGCTGTTTTTT. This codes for CASSFREVTNTGELFF.

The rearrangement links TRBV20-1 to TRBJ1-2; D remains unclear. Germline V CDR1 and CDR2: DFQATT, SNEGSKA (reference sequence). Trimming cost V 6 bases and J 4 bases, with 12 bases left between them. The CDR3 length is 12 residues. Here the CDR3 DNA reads TGCAGTGCACTCGTGGCAGGCTATGGCTACACCTTC. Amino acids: CSALVAGYGYTF.

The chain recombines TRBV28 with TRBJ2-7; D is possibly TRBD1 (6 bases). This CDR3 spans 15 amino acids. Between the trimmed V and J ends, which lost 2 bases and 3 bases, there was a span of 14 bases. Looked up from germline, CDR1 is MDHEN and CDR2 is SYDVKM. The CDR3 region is CASSLKFTGIYEQYF. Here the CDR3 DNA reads TGTGCCAGCAGTTTAAAATTTACAGGGATCTACGAGCAGTACTTC.

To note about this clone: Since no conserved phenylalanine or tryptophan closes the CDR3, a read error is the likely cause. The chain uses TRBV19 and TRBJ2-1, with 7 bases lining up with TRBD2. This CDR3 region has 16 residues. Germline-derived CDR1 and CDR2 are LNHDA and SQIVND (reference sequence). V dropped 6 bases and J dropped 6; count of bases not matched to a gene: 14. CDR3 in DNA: TGTGCCAGTAGCCCAACGGGGGGAGGGAAACGCAATGAGCAGTTCATC. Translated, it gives CASSPTGGGKRNEQFI.

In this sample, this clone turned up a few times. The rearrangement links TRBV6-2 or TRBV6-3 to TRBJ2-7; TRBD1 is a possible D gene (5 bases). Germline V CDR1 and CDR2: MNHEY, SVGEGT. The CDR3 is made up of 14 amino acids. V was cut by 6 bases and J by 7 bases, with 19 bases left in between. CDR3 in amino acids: CASRSGAGWGEQYF. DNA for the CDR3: TGTGCCAGCAGGAGTGGTGCAGGGTGGGGTGAGCAGTACTTC.

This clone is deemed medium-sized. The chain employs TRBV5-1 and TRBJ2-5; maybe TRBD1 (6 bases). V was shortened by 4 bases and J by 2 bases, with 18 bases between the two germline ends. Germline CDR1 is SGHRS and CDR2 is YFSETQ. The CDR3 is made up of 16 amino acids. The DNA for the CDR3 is TGCGCCAGCAGCGCGGGCCCCGGACAGTTACAAGAGACCCAGTACTTC. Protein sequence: CASSAGPGQLQETQYF.

The CDR3: CASSLEGGELFF. The CDR3 bases are TGCGCCAGCAGCTTGGAGGGCGGGGAGCTGTTTTTT. This chain links TRBV5-1 with TRBJ2-2; no reliable D call. This CDR3 region has 12 residues. From germline, CDR1 is SGHRS and CDR2 YFSETQ. The V and J ends lost 0 bases and 7 bases respectively, with 4 bases between them.

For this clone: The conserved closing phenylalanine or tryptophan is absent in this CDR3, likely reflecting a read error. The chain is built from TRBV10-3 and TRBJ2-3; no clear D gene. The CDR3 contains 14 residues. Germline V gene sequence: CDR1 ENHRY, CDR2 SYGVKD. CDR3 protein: CATQKGLGTETQYL. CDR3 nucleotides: TGTGCCACACAAAAAGGTCTTGGCACAGAGACGCAGTATCTT.

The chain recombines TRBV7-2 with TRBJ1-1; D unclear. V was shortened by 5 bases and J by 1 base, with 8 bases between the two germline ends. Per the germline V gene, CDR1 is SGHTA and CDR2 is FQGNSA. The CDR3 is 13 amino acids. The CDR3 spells CASSVKKNTEAFF. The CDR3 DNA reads TGTGCCAGCAGCGTCAAAAAGAACACTGAAGCTTTCTTT.

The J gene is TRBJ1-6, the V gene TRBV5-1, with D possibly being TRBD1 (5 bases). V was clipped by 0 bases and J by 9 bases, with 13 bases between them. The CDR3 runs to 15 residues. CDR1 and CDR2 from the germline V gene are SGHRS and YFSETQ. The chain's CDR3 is CASSLAGGDASPLHF. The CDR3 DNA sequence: TGCGCCAGCAGCTTGGCCGGAGGGGACGCTTCACCCCTCCACTTT.

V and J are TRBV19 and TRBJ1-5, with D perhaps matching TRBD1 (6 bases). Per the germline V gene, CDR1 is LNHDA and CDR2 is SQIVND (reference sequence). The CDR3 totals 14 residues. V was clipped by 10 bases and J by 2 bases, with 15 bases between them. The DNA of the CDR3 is TGTGCCACCGGAAACCCAGGGGGCAATCAGCCCCAGCATTTT. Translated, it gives CATGNPGGNQPQHF.

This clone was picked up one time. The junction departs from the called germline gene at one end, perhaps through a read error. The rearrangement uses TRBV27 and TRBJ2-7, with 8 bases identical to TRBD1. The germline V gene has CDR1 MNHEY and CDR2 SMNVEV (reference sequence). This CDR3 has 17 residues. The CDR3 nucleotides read TGTGCCAGCAGCCTGAGGTGGGCGGTGACAGGGGTTCACGATCAGTACTTC. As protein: CASSLRWAVTGVHDQYF.

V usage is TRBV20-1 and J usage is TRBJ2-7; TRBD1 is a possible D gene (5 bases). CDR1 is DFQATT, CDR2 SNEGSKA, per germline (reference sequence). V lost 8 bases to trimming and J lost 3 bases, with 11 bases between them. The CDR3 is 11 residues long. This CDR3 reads CSTKRGYEQYF. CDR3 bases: TGCAGTACGAAAAGGGGCTACGAGCAGTACTTC.

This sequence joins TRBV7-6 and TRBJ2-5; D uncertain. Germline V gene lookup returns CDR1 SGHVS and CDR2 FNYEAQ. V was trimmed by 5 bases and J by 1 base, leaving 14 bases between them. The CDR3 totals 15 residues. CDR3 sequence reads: CASSTYPSSQETQYF. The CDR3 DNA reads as TGTGCCAGCAGCACCTACCCCAGTTCCCAAGAGACCCAGTACTTC. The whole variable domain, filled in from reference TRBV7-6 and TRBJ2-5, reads GAGVSQSPRYKVTKRGQDVALRCDPISGHVSLYWYRQALGQGPEFLTYFNYEAQQDKSGLPNDRFSAERPEGSISTLTIQRTEQRDSAMYRCASSTYPSSQETQYFGPGTRLLVL.